These 17 T cell receptor beta chains originate from one sample sequenced in a study of T-cell memory formation after mild COVID-19. TCRdb independently ran MiXCR on the 5' RACE reads; one entry per CDR3 protein. Of a few hundred thousand distinct CDR3 sequences listed, more than 20% are singletons. The sample comprised PBMCs or a T cell subset sorted from them (not recorded which). These receptors all come from an adult woman who had mild COVID-19 (a few samples of this study predate the infection). Cell type and time point are not known.

This clonotype was observed a few times. The rearrangement joins TRBV7-9 to TRBJ1-1; D call uncertain. Trimming cost V 3 bases and J 7 bases, with 6 bases left between them. Germline lookup yields CDR1 SEHNR and CDR2 FQNEAQ (reference sequence). The CDR3 is made up of 11 amino acids. As DNA, the CDR3 is TGTGCCAGCAGCTTGAGTAGTGAAGCTTTCTTT. This encodes CASSLSSEAFF.

This clonotype was observed many times. The rearrangement uses TRBV5-1 and TRBJ2-1; 12 bases fit TRBD2. Trimming removed 0 bases from V and 0 bases from J; junction bases left unmatched: 7. The length of the CDR3 is 19 residues. CDR1 SGHRS and CDR2 YFSETQ come from the germline V gene. DNA for the CDR3: TGCGCCAGCAGCTTGGCCGGACTAGCGGGAATGGGCTCCTACAATGAGCAGTTCTTC. Its protein product is CASSLAGLAGMGSYNEQFF.

There are a few counts of this clonotype. The chain combines TRBV4-3 with TRBJ2-3; the D gene is possibly TRBD2 (6 bases). The CDR3 extends over 20 amino acids. Germline V gives CDR1 LGHNA, CDR2 YSLEER. Trimming pared 5 bases from V and 4 bases from J, leaving 31 bases between. The CDR3 reads CASSSKRVPTREAIADTQYF. The CDR3 bases are TGCGCCAGCAGCTCCAAGAGAGTACCTACCAGGGAGGCTATCGCAGATACGCAGTATTTT.

This clonotype appeared many times. This chain joins TRBV6-5 and TRBJ2-1; 7 bases are shared with TRBD2. V was pared by 7 bases and J by 6 bases, with 9 bases of the junction left unmatched. CDR1 and CDR2 from the germline V gene are MNHEY and SVGAGI. The CDR3 has 14 residues. The CDR3 sequence: CASTTLAERNEQFF. The CDR3 DNA follows: TGTGCCAGCACCACCCTAGCGGAGCGCAATGAGCAGTTCTTC.

This clonotype was found a few times. The genes are TRBV6-5 and TRBJ2-7; D possibly corresponds to TRBD2 (6 bases). This CDR3 region has 15 residues. The germline V gene encodes CDR1 MNHEY and CDR2 SVGAGI. V dropped 2 bases and J dropped 4 bases, with 15 bases sitting between them. CDR3: CASSYRSGVGYEQYF. The CDR3 bases are TGTGCCAGCAGTTACCGGTCGGGGGTTGGTTACGAGCAGTACTTC.

The J gene is TRBJ1-2, the V gene TRBV12-3 or TRBV12-4, with D hard to call. CDR3 length: 13 amino acids. Trimming removed 6 bases at V and 1 base at J, with 9 bases between. The CDR3 DNA follows: TGTGCCAGCAGGCACACGGATAACTATGGCTACACCTTC. It translates to CASRHTDNYGYTF.

This clonotype was observed a few times. V and J are TRBV7-9 and TRBJ2-3; tentative D call: TRBD2 (6 bases). The ends were cut back, 8 bases at V and 0 bases at J, with 15 bases in the middle. The CDR3 runs to 15 residues. CDR1 SEHNR and CDR2 FQNEAQ come from the germline V gene (reference sequence). The CDR3 sequence: CASGASAGSTDTQYF. The CDR3 nucleotides read TGTGCCAGCGGGGCCTCAGCGGGCAGCACAGATACGCAGTATTTT.

This clonotype was observed a handful of times. At one boundary the junction diverges from the germline segment, which might be a read error. The chain is built from TRBV5-1 and TRBJ1-1; D might be TRBD1 (6 bases). CDR3 length: 15 amino acids. Germline V gives CDR1 SGHRS, CDR2 YFSETQ. As DNA, the CDR3 is TGCGCCAGCAGCTTGGAACAGGGTATTCAATCTGAAGTTTTCTTT. Its protein is CASSLEQGIQSEVFF. The full variable domain, completed using reference TRBV5-1 and TRBJ1-1, is KAGVTQTPRYLIKTRGQQVTLSCSPISGHRSVSWYQQTPGQGLQFLFEYFSETQRNKGNFPGRFSGRQFSNSRSEMNVSTLELGDSALYLCASSLEQGIQSEVFFGQGTRLTVV.

V gene TRBV20-1 combines with J gene TRBJ1-2; 7 bases map to TRBD1. The CDR3 extends over 14 amino acids. Germline CDR1 and CDR2: DFQATT and SNEGSKA (reference sequence). Trimming took 1 base from V and 3 from J; bases not matched to a gene: 5. The CDR3 is CSARGQGVDYGYTF. For the CDR3, the DNA is TGCAGTGCTAGAGGACAGGGCGTCGACTATGGCTACACCTTC.

The chain joins TRBV10-3 to TRBJ2-1; D is uncertain. The CDR3 has 15 amino acids. The V gene's germline CDR1 is ENHRY and CDR2 SYGVKD. With 2 bases removed from V and 4 bases from J, the gap between germline ends came to 12 bases. The CDR3 DNA follows: TGTGCCATCAGTGAGGCCCAGGTAGCTTACAATGAGCAGTTCTTC. Encoded protein: CAISEAQVAYNEQFF.

This clonotype showed up just a few times. V is TRBV5-1 and J is TRBJ1-3; possible D gene TRBD1, 5 bases. Germline CDR1 reads SGHRS; CDR2 reads YFSETQ. V was pared by 5 bases and J by 4 bases, with 13 bases between. The CDR3 extends over 14 amino acids. The CDR3 region is CASSQWGDGNTIYF. CDR3 sequence (DNA): TGCGCCAGCAGTCAGTGGGGGGACGGAAACACCATATATTTT. The entire variable domain, with the rest obtained from reference TRBV5-1 and TRBJ1-3, is as follows: KAGVTQTPRYLIKTRGQQVTLSCSPISGHRSVSWYQQTPGQGLQFLFEYFSETQRNKGNFPGRFSGRQFSNSRSEMNVSTLELGDSALYLCASSQWGDGNTIYFGEGSWLTVV.

This clonotype was seen only a few times. The chain combines TRBV5-1 with TRBJ2-3; weak D call: TRBD2 (6 bases). Germline V lookup: CDR1 SGHRS, CDR2 YFSETQ. This CDR3 comprises 13 residues. Trimming took off 4 bases at V and 7 bases at J, with 13 bases between the two ends. The CDR3 is CASSLGGPNTQYF. The CDR3 coding sequence is TGCGCCAGCAGCCTTGGAGGGCCGAATACGCAGTATTTT.

The gene calls are TRBV7-2 and TRBJ1-4, with D unresolved. The ends were cut back, 1 base at V and 8 bases at J, with 14 bases in the middle. This CDR3 contains 15 residues. The germline gives CDR1 SGHTA, CDR2 FQGNSA. The CDR3 nucleotides read TGTGCCAGCAGCTTAGACGCATACCCTAGGGAAAAACTGTTTTTT. This gives the protein CASSLDAYPREKLFF.

This clonotype came up a few times. The chain couples TRBV13 to TRBJ2-7; TRBD1 matches 7 bases. Unmatched junction bases numbered 16, after V lost 5 bases and J lost 3 bases. Per germline, CDR1 PRHDT and CDR2 FYEKMQ (reference sequence). The CDR3 has 17 residues. The CDR3 DNA sequence: TGTGCCAGCAGCCCGGAGCTAGGAACAGGGGACATCTACGAGCAGTACTTC. Residues: CASSPELGTGDIYEQYF.

This clonotype was picked up many times. The CDR3, as DNA: TGTGCCAGCAGCCCACTGGGGGGGCTGAGAGGGGAGACCCAGTACTTC. Translated: CASSPLGGLRGETQYF. This chain uses TRBV11-3 with TRBJ2-5; TRBD2 is a possible D gene (7 bases). Germline V CDR1 and CDR2: SGHNT, YENEEA. The V end lost 5 bases, the J end lost 5 bases, and 21 bases lay between the germline ends. The CDR3 spans 16 residues.

This rearrangement joins TRBV7-3 to TRBJ2-1, with 7 bases that match TRBD2. CDR1 and CDR2 (germline): SGHTA, FQGTGA. J gave up 0 bases and V 2 bases, and 4 bases lay outside the gene matches. The CDR3 totals 16 residues. The CDR3 protein is CASSLVAGDSYNEQFF. For the CDR3, the DNA is TGTGCCAGCAGCTTAGTTGCGGGAGACTCCTACAATGAGCAGTTCTTC.

This clonotype was recorded a few times. The CDR3 loop is CASSHMIKGPAKNIQYF. For the CDR3, the DNA is TGTGCCAGCAGCCACATGATTAAGGGGCCCGCCAAAAACATTCAGTACTTC. The chain links TRBV11-2 to TRBJ2-4; TRBD1 is a possible D gene (5 bases). With 5 bases removed from V and 1 base from J, the gap between germline ends came to 18 bases. The germline CDR1 and CDR2 sequences are SGHAT and FQNNGV. The CDR3 length is 17 residues.